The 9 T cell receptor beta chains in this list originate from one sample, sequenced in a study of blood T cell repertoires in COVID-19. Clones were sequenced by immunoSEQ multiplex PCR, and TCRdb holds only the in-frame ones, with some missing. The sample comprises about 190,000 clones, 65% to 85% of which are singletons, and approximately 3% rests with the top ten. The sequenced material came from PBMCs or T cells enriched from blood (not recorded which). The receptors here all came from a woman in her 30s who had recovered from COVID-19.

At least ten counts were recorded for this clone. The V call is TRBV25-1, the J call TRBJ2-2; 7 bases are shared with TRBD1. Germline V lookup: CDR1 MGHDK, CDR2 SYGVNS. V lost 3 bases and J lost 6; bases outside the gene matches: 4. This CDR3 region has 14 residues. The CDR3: CASSDHGQAGELFF. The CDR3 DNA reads TGTGCCAGCAGTGACCACGGACAGGCCGGGGAGCTGTTTTTT.

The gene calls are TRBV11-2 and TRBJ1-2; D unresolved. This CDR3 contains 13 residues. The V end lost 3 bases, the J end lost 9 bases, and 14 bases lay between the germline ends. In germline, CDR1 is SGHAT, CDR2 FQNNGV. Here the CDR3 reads CASSFATLASYTF. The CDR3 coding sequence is TGTGCCAGCAGCTTCGCGACTTTAGCCAGCTACACCTTC.

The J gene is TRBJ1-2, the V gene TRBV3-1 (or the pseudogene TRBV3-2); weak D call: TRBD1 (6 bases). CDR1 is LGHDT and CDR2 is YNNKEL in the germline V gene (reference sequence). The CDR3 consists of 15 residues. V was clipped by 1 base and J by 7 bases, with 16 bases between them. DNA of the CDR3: TGTGCCAGCAGCCAAGGGTCCAAGCAGGGGCTTGGCTACACCTTC. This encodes CASSQGSKQGLGYTF.

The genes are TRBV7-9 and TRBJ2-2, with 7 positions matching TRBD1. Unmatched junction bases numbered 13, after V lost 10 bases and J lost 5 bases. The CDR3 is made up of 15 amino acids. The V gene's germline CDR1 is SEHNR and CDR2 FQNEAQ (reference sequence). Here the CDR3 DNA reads TGTGCCACCCCGGGGACAGATCTTGGGACCGGGGAGCTGTTTTTT. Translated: CATPGTDLGTGELFF.

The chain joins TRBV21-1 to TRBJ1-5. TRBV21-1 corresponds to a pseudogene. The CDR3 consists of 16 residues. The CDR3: CASSKANRDCPQPQHF. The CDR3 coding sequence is TGTGCCAGCAGCAAAGCGAATAGGGACTGTCCTCAGCCCCAGCATTTT.

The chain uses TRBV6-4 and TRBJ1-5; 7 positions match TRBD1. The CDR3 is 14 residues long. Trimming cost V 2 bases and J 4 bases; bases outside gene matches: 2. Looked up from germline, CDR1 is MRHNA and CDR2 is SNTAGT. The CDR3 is CASSDGDSNQPQHF. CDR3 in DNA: TGTGCCAGCAGTGACGGGGACAGTAATCAGCCCCAGCATTTT.

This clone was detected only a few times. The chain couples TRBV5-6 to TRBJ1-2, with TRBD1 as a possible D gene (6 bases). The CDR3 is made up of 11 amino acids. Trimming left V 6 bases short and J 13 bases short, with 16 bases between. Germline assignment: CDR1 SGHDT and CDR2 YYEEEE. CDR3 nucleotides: TGTGCCAGCACCAGAACCGGGACACCCACCTTC. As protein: CASTRTGTPTF. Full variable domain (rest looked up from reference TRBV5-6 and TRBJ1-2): DAGVTQSPTHLIKTRGQQVTLRCSPKSGHDTVSWYQQALGQGPQFIFQYYEEEERQRGNFPDRFSGHQFPNYSSELNVNALLLGDSALYLCASTRTGTPTFGSGTRLTVV.

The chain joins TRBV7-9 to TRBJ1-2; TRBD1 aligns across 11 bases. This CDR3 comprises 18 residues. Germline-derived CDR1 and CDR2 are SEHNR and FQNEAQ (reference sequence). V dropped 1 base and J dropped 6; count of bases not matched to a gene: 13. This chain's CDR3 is CASSLVGGPGTGGDGYTF. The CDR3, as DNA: TGTGCCAGCAGCTTAGTTGGGGGTCCCGGGACAGGGGGAGATGGCTACACCTTC.

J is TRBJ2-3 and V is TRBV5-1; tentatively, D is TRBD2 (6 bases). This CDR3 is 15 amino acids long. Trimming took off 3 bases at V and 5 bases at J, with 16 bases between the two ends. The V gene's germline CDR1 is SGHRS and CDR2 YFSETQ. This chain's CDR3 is CASSSPGLGGDTQYF. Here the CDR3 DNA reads TGCGCCAGCAGCTCGCCCGGACTCGGGGGAGATACGCAGTATTTT.